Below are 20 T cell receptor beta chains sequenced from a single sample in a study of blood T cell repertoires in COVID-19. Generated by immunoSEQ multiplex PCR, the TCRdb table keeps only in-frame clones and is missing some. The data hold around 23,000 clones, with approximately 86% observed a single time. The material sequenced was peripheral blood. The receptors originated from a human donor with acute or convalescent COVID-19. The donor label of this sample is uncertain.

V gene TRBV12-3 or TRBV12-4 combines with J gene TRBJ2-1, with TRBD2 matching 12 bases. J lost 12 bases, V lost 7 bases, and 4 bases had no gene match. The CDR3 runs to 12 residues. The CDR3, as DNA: TGTGCCAGCACCGAACTAGCGGGAGGGCAGTTCTTC. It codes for CASTELAGGQFF.

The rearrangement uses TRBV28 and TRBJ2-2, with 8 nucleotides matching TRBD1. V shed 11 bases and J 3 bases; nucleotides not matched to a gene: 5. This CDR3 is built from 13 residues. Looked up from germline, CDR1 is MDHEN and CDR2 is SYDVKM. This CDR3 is CALTGGYTGELFF. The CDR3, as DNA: TGTGCCTTAACAGGGGGTTACACCGGGGAGCTGTTTTTT.

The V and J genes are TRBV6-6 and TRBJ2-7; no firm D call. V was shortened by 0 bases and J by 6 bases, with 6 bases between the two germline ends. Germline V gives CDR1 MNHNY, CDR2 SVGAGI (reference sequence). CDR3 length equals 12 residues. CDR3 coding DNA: TGTGCCAGCAGTTACTCGGTGCGCGAGCAGTACTTC. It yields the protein CASSYSVREQYF.

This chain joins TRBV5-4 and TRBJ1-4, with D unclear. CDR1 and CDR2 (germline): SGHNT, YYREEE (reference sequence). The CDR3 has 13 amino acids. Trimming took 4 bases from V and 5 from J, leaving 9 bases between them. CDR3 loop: CASSPPKNEKLFF. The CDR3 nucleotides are TGTGCCAGCAGCCCCCCCAAAAATGAAAAACTGTTTTTT.

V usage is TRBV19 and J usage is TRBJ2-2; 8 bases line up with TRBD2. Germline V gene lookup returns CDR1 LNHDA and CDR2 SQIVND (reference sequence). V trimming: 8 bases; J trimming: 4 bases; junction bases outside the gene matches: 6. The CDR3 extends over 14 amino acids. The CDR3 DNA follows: TGTGCCAGTCCCTCGGGAGGGCCCACCGGGGAGCTGTTTTTT. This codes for CASPSGGPTGELFF.

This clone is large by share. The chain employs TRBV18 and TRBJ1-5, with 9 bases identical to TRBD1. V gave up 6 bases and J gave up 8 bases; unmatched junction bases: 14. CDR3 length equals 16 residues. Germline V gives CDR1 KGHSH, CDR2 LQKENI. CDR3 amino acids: CASSMEDRGFLEPQHF. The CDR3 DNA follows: TGTGCCAGCTCTATGGAGGACAGGGGTTTTTTAGAGCCCCAGCATTTT.

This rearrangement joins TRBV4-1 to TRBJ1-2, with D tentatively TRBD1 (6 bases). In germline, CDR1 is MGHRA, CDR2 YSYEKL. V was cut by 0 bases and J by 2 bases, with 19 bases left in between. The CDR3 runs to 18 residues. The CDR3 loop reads CASSQDGVAGAQNYGYTF. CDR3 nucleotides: TGCGCCAGCAGCCAAGATGGGGTGGCAGGGGCGCAAAACTATGGCTACACCTTC.

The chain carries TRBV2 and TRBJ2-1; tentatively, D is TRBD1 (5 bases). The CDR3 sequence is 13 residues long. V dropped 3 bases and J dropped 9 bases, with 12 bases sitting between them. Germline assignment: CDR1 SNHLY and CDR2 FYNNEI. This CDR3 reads CASSDGHRSEQFF. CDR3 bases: TGTGCCAGCAGTGATGGACATCGGAGTGAGCAGTTCTTC.

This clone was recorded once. The CDR3 DNA follows: TGTGCCAGCTCACCACTGGGTCCGGGGGGAATCTCTGGGGCCAACGTCCTGACTTTC. Translating it yields CASSPLGPGGISGANVLTF. The rearrangement joins TRBV18 to TRBJ2-6, with TRBD2 identical over 7 bases. This CDR3 has 19 residues. In germline, CDR1 is KGHSH, CDR2 LQKENI. V shed 1 base and J 0 bases; nucleotides not matched to a gene: 9.

The CDR3 DNA follows: TGTGCCAGCAGCCTTGAGAGGGGGCACTATGGCTACACCTTC. Translated, it gives CASSLERGHYGYTF. The V call is TRBV5-6, the J call TRBJ1-2, with 7 bases fitting TRBD1. The V gene end was trimmed by 4 bases and the J gene end by 3 bases; junction bases not matched to a gene: 6. The CDR3 loop spans 14 amino acids. The V gene's germline CDR1 is SGHDT and CDR2 YYEEEE.

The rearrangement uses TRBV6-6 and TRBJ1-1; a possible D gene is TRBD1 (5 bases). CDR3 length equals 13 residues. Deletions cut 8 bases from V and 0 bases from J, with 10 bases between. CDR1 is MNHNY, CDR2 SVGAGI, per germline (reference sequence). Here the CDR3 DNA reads TGTGCCAGCCGGCGGGGGATGAACACTGAAGCTTTCTTT. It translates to CASRRGMNTEAFF.

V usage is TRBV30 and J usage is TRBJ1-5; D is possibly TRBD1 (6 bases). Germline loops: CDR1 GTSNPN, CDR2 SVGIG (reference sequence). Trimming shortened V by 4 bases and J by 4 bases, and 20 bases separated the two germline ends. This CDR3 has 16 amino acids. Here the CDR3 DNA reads TGTGCCTGGACTCCTTTGGGACAAAAGATAAATCAGCCCCAGCATTTT. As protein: CAWTPLGQKINQPQHF.

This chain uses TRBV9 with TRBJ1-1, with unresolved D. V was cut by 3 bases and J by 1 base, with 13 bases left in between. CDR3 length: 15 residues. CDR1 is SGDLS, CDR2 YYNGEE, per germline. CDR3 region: CASSAMSRQNTEAFF. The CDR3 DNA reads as TGTGCCAGCAGCGCGATGTCCAGACAGAACACTGAAGCTTTCTTT.

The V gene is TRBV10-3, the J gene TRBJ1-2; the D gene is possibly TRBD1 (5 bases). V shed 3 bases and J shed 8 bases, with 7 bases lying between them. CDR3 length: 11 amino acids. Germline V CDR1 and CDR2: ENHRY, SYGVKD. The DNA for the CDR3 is TGTGCCATCAGTGATCGGGGGGGCTACACCTTC. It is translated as CAISDRGGYTF.

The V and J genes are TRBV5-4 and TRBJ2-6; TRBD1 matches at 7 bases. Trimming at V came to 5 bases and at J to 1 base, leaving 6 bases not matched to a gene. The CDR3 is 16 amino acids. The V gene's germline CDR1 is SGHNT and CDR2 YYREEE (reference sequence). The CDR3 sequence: CASSPGQNSGANVLTF. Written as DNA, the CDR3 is TGTGCCAGCAGTCCGGGACAGAATTCTGGGGCCAACGTCCTGACTTTC.

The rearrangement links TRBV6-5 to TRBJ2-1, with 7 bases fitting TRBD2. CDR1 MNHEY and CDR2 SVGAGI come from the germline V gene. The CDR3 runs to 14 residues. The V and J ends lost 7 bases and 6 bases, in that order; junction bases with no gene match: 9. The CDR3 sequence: CASTPSGPFNEQFF. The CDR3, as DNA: TGTGCCAGCACGCCTAGCGGTCCTTTCAATGAGCAGTTCTTC.

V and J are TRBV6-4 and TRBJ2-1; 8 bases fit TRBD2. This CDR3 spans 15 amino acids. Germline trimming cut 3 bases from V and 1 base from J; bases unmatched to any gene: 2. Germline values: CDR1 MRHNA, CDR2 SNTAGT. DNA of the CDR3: TGTGCCAGCAGTGAGGCGGGGGGATCCTACAATGAGCAGTTCTTC. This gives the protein CASSEAGGSYNEQFF.

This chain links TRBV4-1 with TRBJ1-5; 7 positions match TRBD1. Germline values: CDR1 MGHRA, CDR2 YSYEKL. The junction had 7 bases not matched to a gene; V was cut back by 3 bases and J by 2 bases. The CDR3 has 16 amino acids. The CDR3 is CASSHTLRGRNQPQHF. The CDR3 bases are TGCGCCAGCAGCCATACCCTTAGGGGGCGCAATCAGCCCCAGCATTTT.

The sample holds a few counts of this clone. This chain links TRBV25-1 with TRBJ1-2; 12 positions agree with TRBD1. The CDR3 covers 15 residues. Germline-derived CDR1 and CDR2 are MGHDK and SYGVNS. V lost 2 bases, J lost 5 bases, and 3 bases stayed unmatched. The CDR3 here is CASSEPGQGAYGYTF. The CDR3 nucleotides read TGTGCCAGCAGTGAACCGGGACAGGGGGCGTATGGCTACACCTTC.

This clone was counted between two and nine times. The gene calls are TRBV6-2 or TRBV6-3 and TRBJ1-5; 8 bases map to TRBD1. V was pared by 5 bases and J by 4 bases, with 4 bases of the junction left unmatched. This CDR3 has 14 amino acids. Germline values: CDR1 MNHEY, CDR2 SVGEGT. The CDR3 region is CASSPTGENQPQHF. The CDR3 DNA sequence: TGTGCCAGCAGTCCGACAGGGGAAAATCAGCCCCAGCATTTT.